The present T cell receptor beta chain was sequenced within a study of T cell repertoires in cytomegalovirus infection. On this clonotype itself: The antigen is unknown.

Regarding the study as a whole: The cumulative frequency of public TCR beta families identified carriers of CMV plus the relevant HLA.

TCRdb re-called the reads through MiXCR, storing one row per CDR3 protein. Seen here are about 900,000 distinct CDR3 sequences, approximately 32% observed once, and the top ten hold 10% to 15%. The origin of this receptor is a human donor in good health (CMV status not recorded). Some clones in this sample may be carry-over from other donors' samples. This specimen consisted of cultured CD8+ T cells from PBMCs, obtained from culture after CMV antigen stimulation.

CDR3 sequence: CASSVDLEDLTGELFF. CDR3 sequence (DNA): TGTGCCAGCAGCGTAGATCTGGAGGACCTCACCGGGGAGCTGTTTTTT. The V call is TRBV9, the J call TRBJ2-2; possibly TRBD2 for D (5 bases). Germline lookup yields CDR1 SGDLS and CDR2 YYNGEE. Trimming shortened V by 0 bases and J by 4 bases, and 13 bases separated the two germline ends. This CDR3 spans 16 amino acids.